These T cell receptor beta chains were read from a single sample in a study of breast tumors, draining lymph nodes, adjacent tissues. TCRdb re-derived calls from the multiplex PCR reads in MiXCR, one entry per CDR3 protein. Of around 300,000 distinct CDR3 sequences in the sample, more than 30% were seen once. Sequencing input: axillary lymph node tissue. The source is a female donor with breast cancer. Some clones in this sample may be carry-over from other donors' samples. Both conserved end residues are part of each CDR3. A D gene is named only where the DNA matches it firmly. Clone size is given for some rows only: seen once, a few or many times, or a class if the clone is expanded.

j_call d_call clone_size v_call cdr3_nt cdr3_aa
TRBJ2-3 TRBD2 many TRBV2 TGTGCCAGCAGTCGACTAGCGGGAGGGAGGGATTTT CASSRLAGGRDF
TRBJ1-2 TRBD1 many TRBV20-1 TGCAGTGCTAGAGGGAAGGGGGCGGATGGCTACACCTTC CSARGKGADGYTF
TRBJ1-4 TRBD1 - TRBV20-1 TGCAGTGCTAGGACAGGGGAGCCCGATGAAAAACAGTTTTTT CSARTGEPDEKQFF
TRBJ1-2 TRBD1 many TRBV2 TGTGCCACCGAACTTAGGGGGCGAGGCTACACCTTC CATELRGRGYTF
TRBJ1-3 - many TRBV19 TGTGCCAGTAACGCGATACTATACGGAAACACCATATATTTT CASNAILYGNTIYF
TRBJ2-1 TRBD1 many TRBV12-3/TRBV12-4 TGTGCCAGCAGTCCCAGGACAGGGAGCTCCTACAATGAGCAGTTCTTC CASSPRTGSSYNEQFF
TRBJ2-5 - many TRBV5-1 TGCGCCAGCAGCGCCCCAGCCTTCCAAGAGACCCAGTACTTC CASSAPAFQETQYF
TRBJ2-5 - many TRBV5-1 TGCGCCAGCAGCGCCAGAGACAAGGGCAGAGAGACCCAGTACTTC CASSARDKGRETQYF
TRBJ1-5 - many TRBV19 TGTGCCAGTAGTACGGACAGTGATCAGCCCCAGCATTTT CASSTDSDQPQHF
TRBJ1-6 - many TRBV6-5 TGTGCCAGCAGTTACGCAAGCTCCTATAATTCACCCCTCCACTTT CASSYASSYNSPLHF
TRBJ2-3 TRBD2 many TRBV7-8 TGTGCCAGCAGCTTTGGACTAGCGTTAGATACGCAGTATTTT CASSFGLALDTQYF
TRBJ2-1 TRBD2 once TRBV9 TGTGCCAGCAGCGTAGAAGGCGGGAGTAAGAATGAGCCGTTCTTC CASSVEGGSKNEPFF
TRBJ1-2 - few TRBV27 TGTGCCAGCAGTTCCGGCAGGGGCGGCAGTGCCTATGGCTACACCTTC CASSSGRGGSAYGYTF
TRBJ1-2 - many TRBV2 TGTGCCAGCAGTGTGGTCAGGGGAGGATATGGCTACACCTTC CASSVVRGGYGYTF
TRBJ1-2 TRBD1 many TRBV5-1 TGCGCCAGCAGCTTGGCTGGACAGGGGGCAGGAGGCTACACCTTC CASSLAGQGAGGYTF
TRBJ1-2 - - TRBV3-1 TGTGCCAGCAGCCAACAGGCGGCGGGAAACTATGGCTACACCTTC CASSQQAAGNYGYTF
TRBJ2-7 - few TRBV6-5 TGTGCCAGCAGCCCCTCGCGGGCCCCCTACGAGCAGTACTTC CASSPSRAPYEQYF
TRBJ2-3 TRBD2 many TRBV11-3 TGTGCCAGCAGCTTGGGGGGGAGCGGGGTCACAGATACGCAGTATTTT CASSLGGSGVTDTQYF
TRBJ2-7 - few TRBV7-2 TGTGCCAGCGGCTTACAACAGATTAGCTCCTACGAGCAGTACTTT CASGLQQISSYEQYF
TRBJ2-1 TRBD2 - TRBV18 TGTGCCAGCTCACCACCGACTAGCGGGAGTCTCTACAATGAGCAGTTCTTC CASSPPTSGSLYNEQFF
TRBJ2-7 - many TRBV20-1 TGCAGTGCTCTCTCTTCCATTCCCTCCTACGAGCAGTACTTC CSALSSIPSYEQYF
TRBJ2-3 - many TRBV6-5 TGTGCCAGCAGTTTGACAGTCAGCACAGATACGCAGTATTTT CASSLTVSTDTQYF
TRBJ2-1 TRBD2 many TRBV7-6 TGTGCCAGCAGCGGGTATGCTAGCGGCAACAATGAGCAGTTCTTC CASSGYASGNNEQFF